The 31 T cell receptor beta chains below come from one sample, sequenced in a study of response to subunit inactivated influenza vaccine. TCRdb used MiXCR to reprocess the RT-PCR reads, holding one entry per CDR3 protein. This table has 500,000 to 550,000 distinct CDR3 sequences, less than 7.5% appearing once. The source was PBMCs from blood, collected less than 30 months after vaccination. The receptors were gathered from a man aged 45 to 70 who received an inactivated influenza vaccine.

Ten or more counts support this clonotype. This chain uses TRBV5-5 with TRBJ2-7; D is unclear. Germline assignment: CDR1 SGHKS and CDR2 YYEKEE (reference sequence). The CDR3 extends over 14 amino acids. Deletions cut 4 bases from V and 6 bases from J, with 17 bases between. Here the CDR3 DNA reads TGTGCCAGCAGCCCCGACTGGGGAAGGAGCGAGCAGTACTTC. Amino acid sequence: CASSPDWGRSEQYF. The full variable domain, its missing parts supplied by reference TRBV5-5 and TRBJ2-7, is DAGVTQSPTHLIKTRGQQVTLRCSPISGHKSVSWYQQVLGQGPQFIFQYYEKEERGRGNFPDRFSARQFPNYSSELNVNALLLGDSALYLCASSPDWGRSEQYFGPGTRLTVT.

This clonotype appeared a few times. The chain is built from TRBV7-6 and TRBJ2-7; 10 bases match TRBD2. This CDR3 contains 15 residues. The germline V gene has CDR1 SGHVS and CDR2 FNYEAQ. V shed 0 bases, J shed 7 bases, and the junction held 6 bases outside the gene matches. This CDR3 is CASSLALAGDQEQYF. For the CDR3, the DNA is TGTGCCAGCAGCTTAGCGCTAGCGGGAGATCAGGAGCAGTACTTC.

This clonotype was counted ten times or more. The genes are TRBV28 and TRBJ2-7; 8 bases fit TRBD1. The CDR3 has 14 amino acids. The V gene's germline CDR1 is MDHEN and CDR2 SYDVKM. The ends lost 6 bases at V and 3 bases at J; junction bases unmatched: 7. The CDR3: CASSPTGVLYEQYF. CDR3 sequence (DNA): TGTGCCAGCAGCCCGACAGGGGTACTCTACGAGCAGTACTTC. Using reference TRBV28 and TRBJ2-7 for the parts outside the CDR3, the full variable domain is DVKVTQSSRYLVKRTGEKVFLECVQDMDHENMFWYRQDPGLGLRLIYFSYDVKMKEKGDIPEGYSVSREKKERFSLILESASTNQTSMYLCASSPTGVLYEQYFGPGTRLTVT.

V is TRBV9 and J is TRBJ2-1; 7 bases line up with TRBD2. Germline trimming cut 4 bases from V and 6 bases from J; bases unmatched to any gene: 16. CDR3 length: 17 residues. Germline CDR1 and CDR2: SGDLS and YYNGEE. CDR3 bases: TGTGCCAGCAGCCCAACGAAAAGCGGGACCTCACCCAATGAGCAGTTCTTC. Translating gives CASSPTKSGTSPNEQFF.

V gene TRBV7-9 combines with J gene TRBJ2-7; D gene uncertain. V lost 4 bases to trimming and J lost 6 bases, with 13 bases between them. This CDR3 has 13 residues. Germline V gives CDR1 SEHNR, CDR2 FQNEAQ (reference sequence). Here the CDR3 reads CASSSSHPGEQYF. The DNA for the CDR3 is TGTGCCAGCAGCTCCTCCCACCCAGGCGAGCAGTACTTC.

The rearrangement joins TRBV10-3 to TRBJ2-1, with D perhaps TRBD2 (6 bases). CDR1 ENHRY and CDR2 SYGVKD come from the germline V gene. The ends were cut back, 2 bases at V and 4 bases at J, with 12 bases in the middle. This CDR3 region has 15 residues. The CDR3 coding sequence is TGTGCCATCAGTGAGCGGGACTCACGGTACAATGAGCAGTTCTTC. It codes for CAISERDSRYNEQFF.

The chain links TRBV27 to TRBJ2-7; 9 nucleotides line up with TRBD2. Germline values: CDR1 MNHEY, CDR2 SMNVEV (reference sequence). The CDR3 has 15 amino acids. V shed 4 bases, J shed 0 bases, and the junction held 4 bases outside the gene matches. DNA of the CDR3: TGTGCCAGCAGTTCGACTAGCGGCTACTCCTACGAGCAGTACTTC. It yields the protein CASSSTSGYSYEQYF.

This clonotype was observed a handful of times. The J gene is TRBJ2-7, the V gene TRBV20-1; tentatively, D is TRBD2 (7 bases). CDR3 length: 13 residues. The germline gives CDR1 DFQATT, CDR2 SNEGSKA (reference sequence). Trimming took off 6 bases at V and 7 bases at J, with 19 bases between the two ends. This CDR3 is CSATGGGLWEQYF. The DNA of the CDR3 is TGCAGTGCCACGGGGGGCGGTCTATGGGAGCAGTACTTC.

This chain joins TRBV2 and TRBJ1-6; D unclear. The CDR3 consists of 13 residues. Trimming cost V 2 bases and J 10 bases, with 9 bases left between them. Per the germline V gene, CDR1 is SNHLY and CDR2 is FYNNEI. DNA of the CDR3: TGTGCCAGCAGTGAAAGGTCGTTGTCACCCCTCCACTTT. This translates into CASSERSLSPLHF.

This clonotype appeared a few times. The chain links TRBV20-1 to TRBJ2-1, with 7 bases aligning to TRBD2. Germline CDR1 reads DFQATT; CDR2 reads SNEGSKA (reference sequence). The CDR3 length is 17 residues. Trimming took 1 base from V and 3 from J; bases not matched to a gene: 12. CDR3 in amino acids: CSARGLGGAGVYNEQFF. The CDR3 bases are TGCAGTGCTAGAGGGCTGGGAGGCGCGGGAGTCTACAATGAGCAGTTCTTC.

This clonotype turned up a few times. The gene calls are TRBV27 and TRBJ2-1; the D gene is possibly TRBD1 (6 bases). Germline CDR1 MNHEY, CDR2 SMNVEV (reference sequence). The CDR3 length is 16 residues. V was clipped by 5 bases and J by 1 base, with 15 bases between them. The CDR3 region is CASSIGGRGSYNEQFF. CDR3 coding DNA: TGTGCCAGCAGTATTGGGGGCAGGGGTTCCTACAATGAGCAGTTCTTC.

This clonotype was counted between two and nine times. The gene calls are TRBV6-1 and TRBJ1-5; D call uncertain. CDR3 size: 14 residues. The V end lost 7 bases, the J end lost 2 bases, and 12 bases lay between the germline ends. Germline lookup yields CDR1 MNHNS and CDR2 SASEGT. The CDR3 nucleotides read TGTGCCAGCAATAAAGAGTCGGGCAATCAGCCCCAGCATTTT. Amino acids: CASNKESGNQPQHF.

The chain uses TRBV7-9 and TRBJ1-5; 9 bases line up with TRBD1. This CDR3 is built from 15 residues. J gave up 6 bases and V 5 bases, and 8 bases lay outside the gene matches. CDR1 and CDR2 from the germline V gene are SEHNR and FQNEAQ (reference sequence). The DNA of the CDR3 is TGTGCCAGCAGCCTCGGACAGGGGAAGGGTCAGCCCCAGCATTTT. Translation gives CASSLGQGKGQPQHF. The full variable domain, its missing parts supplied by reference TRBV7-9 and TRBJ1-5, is DTGVSQNPRHKITKRGQNVTFRCDPISEHNRLYWYRQTLGQGPEFLTYFQNEAQLEKSRLLSDRFSAERPKGSFSTLEIQRTEQGDSAMYLCASSLGQGKGQPQHFGDGTRLSIL.

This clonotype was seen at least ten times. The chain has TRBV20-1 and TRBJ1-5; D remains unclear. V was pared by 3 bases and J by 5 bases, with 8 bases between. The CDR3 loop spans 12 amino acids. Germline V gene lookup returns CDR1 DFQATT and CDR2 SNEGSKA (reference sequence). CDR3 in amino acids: CSASDGDQPQHF. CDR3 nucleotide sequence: TGCAGTGCTAGCGACGGAGATCAGCCCCAGCATTTT.

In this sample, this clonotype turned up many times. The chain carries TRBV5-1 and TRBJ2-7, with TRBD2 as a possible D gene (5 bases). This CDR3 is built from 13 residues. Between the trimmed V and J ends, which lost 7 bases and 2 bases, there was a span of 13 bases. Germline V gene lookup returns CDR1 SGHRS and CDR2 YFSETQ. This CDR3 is CASFDEGTYEQYF. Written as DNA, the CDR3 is TGCGCCAGCTTTGACGAGGGTACCTACGAGCAGTACTTC.

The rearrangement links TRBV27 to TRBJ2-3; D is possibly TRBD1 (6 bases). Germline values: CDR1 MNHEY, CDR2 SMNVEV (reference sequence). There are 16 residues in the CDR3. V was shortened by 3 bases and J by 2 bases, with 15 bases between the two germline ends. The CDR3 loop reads CASSFVAGVFTDTQYF. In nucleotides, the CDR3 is TGTGCCAGCAGTTTTGTGGCAGGGGTCTTCACAGATACGCAGTATTTT.

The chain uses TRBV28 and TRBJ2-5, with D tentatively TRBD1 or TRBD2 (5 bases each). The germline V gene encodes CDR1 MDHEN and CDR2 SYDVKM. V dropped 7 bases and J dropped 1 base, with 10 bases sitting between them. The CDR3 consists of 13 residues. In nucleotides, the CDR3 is TGTGCCAGCATAACCGGGACCCAAGAGACCCAGTACTTC. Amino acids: CASITGTQETQYF.

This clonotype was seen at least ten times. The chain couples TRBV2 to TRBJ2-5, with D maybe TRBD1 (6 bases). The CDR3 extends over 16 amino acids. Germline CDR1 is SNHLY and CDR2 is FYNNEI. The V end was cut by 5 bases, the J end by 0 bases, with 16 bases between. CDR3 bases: TGTGCCAGCAGTTACGGACAGCCGGGACACCAAGAGACCCAGTACTTC. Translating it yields CASSYGQPGHQETQYF.

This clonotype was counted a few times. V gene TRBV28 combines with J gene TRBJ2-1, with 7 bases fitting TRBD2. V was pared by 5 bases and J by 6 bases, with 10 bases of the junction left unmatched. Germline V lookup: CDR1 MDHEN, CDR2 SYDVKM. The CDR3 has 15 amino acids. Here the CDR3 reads CASSPIGGGPNEQFF. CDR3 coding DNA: TGTGCCAGCAGTCCTATTGGGGGAGGGCCCAATGAGCAGTTCTTC.

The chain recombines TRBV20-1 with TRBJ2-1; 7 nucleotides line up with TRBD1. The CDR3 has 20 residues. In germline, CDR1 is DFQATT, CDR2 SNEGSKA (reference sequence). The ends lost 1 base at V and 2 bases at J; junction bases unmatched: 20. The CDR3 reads CSARGQHMTGPAVPYNEQFF. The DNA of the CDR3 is TGCAGTGCTAGAGGACAGCATATGACAGGGCCGGCGGTCCCCTACAATGAGCAGTTCTTC.

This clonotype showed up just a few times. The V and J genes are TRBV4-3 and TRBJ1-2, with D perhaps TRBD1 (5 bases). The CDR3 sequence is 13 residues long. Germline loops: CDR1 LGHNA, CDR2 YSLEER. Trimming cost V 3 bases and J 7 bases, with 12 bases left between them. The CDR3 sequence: CASSQGDGAGYTF. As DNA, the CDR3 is TGCGCCAGCAGCCAGGGGGACGGGGCTGGCTACACCTTC.

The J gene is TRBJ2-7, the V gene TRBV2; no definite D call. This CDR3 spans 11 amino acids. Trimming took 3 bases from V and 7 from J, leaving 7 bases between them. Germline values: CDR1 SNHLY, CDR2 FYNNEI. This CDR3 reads CASSEIREQYF. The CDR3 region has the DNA TGTGCCAGCAGTGAGATTCGTGAGCAGTACTTC.

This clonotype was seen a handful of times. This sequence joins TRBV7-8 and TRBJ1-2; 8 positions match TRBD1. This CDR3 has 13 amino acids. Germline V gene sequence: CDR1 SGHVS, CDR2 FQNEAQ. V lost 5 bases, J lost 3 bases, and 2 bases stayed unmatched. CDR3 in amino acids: CASSTDRDYGYTF. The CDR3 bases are TGTGCCAGCAGCACGGACAGGGACTATGGCTACACCTTC.

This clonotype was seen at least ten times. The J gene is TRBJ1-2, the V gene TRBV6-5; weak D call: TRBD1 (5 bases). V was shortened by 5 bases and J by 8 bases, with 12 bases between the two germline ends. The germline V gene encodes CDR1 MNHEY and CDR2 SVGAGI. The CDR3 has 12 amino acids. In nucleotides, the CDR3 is TGTGCCAGCAGTCCCCAGGGTGGGGGCTACACCTTC. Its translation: CASSPQGGGYTF.

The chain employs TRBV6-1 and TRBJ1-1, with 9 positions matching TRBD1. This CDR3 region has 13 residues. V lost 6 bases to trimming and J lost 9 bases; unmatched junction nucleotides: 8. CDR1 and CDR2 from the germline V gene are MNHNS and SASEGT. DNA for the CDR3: TGTGCCAGCAGAGATACAGGGGGCATGAAAGCTTTCTTT. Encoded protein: CASRDTGGMKAFF.

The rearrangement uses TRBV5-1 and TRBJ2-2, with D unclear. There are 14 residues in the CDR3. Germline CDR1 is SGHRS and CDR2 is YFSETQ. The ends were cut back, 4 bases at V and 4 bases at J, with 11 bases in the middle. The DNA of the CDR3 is TGCGCCAGCAGCCTGCAACCGGGCACCGGGGAGCTGTTTTTT. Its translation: CASSLQPGTGELFF.

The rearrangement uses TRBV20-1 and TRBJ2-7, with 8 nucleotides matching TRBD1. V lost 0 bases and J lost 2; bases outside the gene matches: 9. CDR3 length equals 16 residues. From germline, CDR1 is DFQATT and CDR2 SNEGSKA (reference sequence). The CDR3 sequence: CSARDPRTGIPYEQYF. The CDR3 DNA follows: TGCAGTGCTAGAGATCCCCGGACAGGGATCCCCTACGAGCAGTACTTC.

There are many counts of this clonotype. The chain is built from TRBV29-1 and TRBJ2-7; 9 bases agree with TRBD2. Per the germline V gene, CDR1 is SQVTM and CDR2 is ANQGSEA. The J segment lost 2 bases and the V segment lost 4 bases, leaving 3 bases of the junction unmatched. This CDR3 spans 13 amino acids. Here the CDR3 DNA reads TGCAGCGTTGCGGGACTAGCCACCTACGAGCAGTACTTC. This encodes CSVAGLATYEQYF.

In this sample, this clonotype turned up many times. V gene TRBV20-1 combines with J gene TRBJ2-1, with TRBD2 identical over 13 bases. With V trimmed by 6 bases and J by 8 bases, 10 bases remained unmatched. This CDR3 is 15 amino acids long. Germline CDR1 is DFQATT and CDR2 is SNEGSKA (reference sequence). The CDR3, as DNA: TGCAGTGCAAGAACTGGGACTAGCGGGAATGATGAGCAGTTCTTC. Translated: CSARTGTSGNDEQFF.

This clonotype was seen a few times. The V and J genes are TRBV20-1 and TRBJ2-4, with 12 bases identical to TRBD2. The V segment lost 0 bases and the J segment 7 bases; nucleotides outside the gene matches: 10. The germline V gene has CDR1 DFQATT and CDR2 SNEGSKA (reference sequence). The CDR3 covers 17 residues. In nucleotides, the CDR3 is TGCAGTGCTAGAGATCTAGCGGGAGGGCAAAGGAAGAACATTCAGTACTTC. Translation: CSARDLAGGQRKNIQYF.

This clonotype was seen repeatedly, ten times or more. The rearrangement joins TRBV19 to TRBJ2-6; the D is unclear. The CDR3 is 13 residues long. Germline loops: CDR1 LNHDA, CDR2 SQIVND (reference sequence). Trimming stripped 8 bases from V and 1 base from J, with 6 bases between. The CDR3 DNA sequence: TGTGCCAGTTCCGGGTCTGGGGCCAACGTCCTGACTTTC. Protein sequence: CASSGSGANVLTF.